The following is a T cell receptor (beta chain) sequence with its context. This clone was found once. The antigen it recognizes is unknown. There are no base qualities to consult, and no much larger clone falls within one base. The data are from a study of OX40 agonist ivuxolimab in advanced cancers. With regard to the full study: Ivuxolimab was an agonistic, fully human IgG2 monoclonal antibody directed against OX40 (CD134), a costimulatory receptor. Of the approximately 50 dose-escalation patients, hepatocellular carcinoma was present in some 19, melanoma in about 15, renal cell carcinoma in 9 and head and neck cancer in 9. Patients were allowed to have had prior anti-PD-1, anti-PD-L1 or anti-CTLA-4 therapy, and approximately 37% of the dose-escalation patients had been treated with checkpoint inhibitors. Peripheral TCRbeta sequencing aimed to test whether ivuxolimab altered TCR sequence diversity and caused clonal T-cell expansion. Intravenous ivuxolimab was administered to patients every 2 weeks at six dose levels: 0.01, 0.1, 0.3, 1.5, 3 and 10 mg/kg. The paper describes the monotherapy dose-escalation part (N ≈ 52 patients) of the phase I trial of ivuxolimab. A male proportion of approximately 83% and a mean age of about 60 years, ranging from about 23 to 90, were recorded for the dose-escalation cohort. Three dose-escalation patients achieved partial responses, one with hepatocellular carcinoma and two with cutaneous melanoma. Overall study outcomes, separate from this receptor: Low levels of normalized T-cell clonal expansion were also shown by some nonresponding patients. The antigen specificity of the clonally expanded peripheral T cells was not determined. In the 0.1-3.0 mg/kg groups, partial responders had among the lowest normalized peripheral clonal expansion, particularly in CD8+ T cells. After ivuxolimab, more expanded clones were found on average in CD8+ T cells than in CD4+ T cells. At doses from 0.1 to 3.0 mg/kg, clonal expansion was seen in both CD4+ and CD8+ blood T cells between baseline and week 6.

Patients with a history of autoimmune disease or receiving systemic immunosuppression were excluded from the trial. Peripheral blood for TCR sequencing was drawn from every dose cohort at baseline, at cycle 4 day 1 and at cycle 7 day 1. Samples were obtained from an open-label, multicenter, first-in-human phase I dose-escalation trial of ivuxolimab. The trial enrolled adults with locally advanced or metastatic head and neck squamous cell, hepatocellular, melanoma or renal cell carcinoma. Before TCR sequencing, CD4+ T cells and CD8+ T cells from peripheral blood were sorted into separate populations. Measured from the cysteine to the phenylalanine, the CDR3 is 13 residues long. The entry retains the CDR3 DNA only, 39 bases that are in frame from base 1. The germline V gene encodes CDR1 MDHEN and CDR2 SYDVKM. V is pared back by 7 bases and J by 4 bases, with 13 bases lying between the germline termini.

Genomic DNA was extracted from sorted cells for sequencing of the TCRbeta CDR3 region. The immunoSEQ Assay was used for sequencing of TCRbeta CDR3 regions. In TCRdb, the immuneACCESS table is reduced to in-frame sequences with V and J assigned. These tables do not hold every clone; where another copy was compared, an unresolved V gene accounts for under half, and the others remain unexplained. The sample includes some 50,000 clones, with roughly 79% observed a single time. The top ten clones comprise about 6.4% of the sample. The sample in question was CD4+ or CD8+ T cells sorted from blood, obtained in a trial of the OX40 agonist ivuxolimab. The sequence joins TRBV28 to TRBJ1-2; the best D guess is TRBD1, with 5 bases matching. This clonotype was obtained from an adult with an advanced solid tumor such as melanoma, head and neck, liver or kidney cancer. The CDR3 reads CASNTRGAYGYTF. The sequenced DNA: TGTGCCAGCAATACAAGGGGCGCCTATGGCTACACCTTC.